Given below is one TCR beta chain in context. The entry originates in a study of T cell responses to AZD1222 COVID-19 vaccine. Measured with immunoSEQ multiplex PCR; TCRdb has only the in-frame clones, and not every one. The sample has about 120,000 clones; about 89% are singletons. Trimming took 4 bases from V and 10 from J, leaving 11 bases between them. This CDR3 region has 12 residues. Germline values: CDR1 MNHEY, CDR2 SVGAGI. The chain joins TRBV6-5 to TRBJ2-1; D call uncertain. Sequences were derived from peripheral blood, sampled on day 0 of AZD1222 vaccination. The source of this sequence is an adult in good health. As DNA, the CDR3 is TGTGCCAGCAGTTTCCTGGGGTGGGAGCAGTTCTTC. The encoded protein is CASSFLGWEQFF.